This TCR beta chain is from a study of T cells in Graves' hyperthyroidism and ophthalmopathy. There are many counts of this clonotype. What it binds is unknown. General study points: Appearing also in blood were most of the thyroid clonotypes expanded above 0.001.

Orbital computed tomography and thyroid ultrasound, together with serum TRAb and thyroxine and clinical symptoms, were used for diagnoses. Amplification yielded TCR beta CDR3 regions, with RNA transcripts as the source. First-round RT-PCR of the TCR CDR3 relied on the HTBI primer set. TCRdb called the multiplex PCR reads again in MiXCR, with one record for every CDR3 protein. This table has around 300,000 distinct CDR3 sequences, about an eighth appearing once. The receptor's source is a woman younger than 45 with Graves' hyperthyroidism that later progressed to Graves' ophthalmopathy. The sample taken for sequencing was blood.

The CDR3 region has the DNA TGTGCCAGCAGCTTCGGGGCTTCGGGCACTGAAGCTTTCTTT. Translated: CASSFGASGTEAFF. The rearrangement joins TRBV13 to TRBJ1-1; D perhaps matches TRBD1 (5 bases). The CDR3 consists of 14 residues. CDR1 is PRHDT and CDR2 is FYEKMQ in the germline V gene (reference sequence). Trimming removed 3 bases from V and 4 bases from J, with 12 bases in between.